Listed here are 28 T cell receptor beta chains from one sample, sequenced in a study of cytomegalovirus exposure and HLA in healthy donors. Using immunoSEQ multiplex PCR, the repertoire was profiled, and TCRdb retains in-frame clones only, with some absent. The data contain some 170,000 clones, 87% of them seen just once; the ten biggest clones take up 1.4%. Sequencing was performed on PBMCs. Receptor source: a woman in her twenties or thirties in good health and CMV-seronegative.

The chain couples TRBV9 to TRBJ2-3; 8 nucleotides agree with TRBD1. The J segment lost 0 bases and the V segment lost 4 bases, leaving 4 bases of the junction unmatched. This CDR3 spans 15 amino acids. Per the germline V gene, CDR1 is SGDLS and CDR2 is YYNGEE. CDR3 coding DNA: TGTGCCAGCAGCCGGACAGGGCTTAGCACAGATACGCAGTATTTT. Protein product: CASSRTGLSTDTQYF.

The chain uses TRBV25-1 and TRBJ2-1; TRBD2 agrees at 7 bases. Trimming cost V 2 bases and J 0 bases; bases outside gene matches: 10. This CDR3 has 18 amino acids. The germline CDR1 and CDR2 sequences are MGHDK and SYGVNS. Written as DNA, the CDR3 is TGTGCCAGCAGTGAACCGGGAGGTAGCGTGAGCTCCTACAATGAGCAGTTCTTC. It yields the protein CASSEPGGSVSSYNEQFF.

This clone has only one observation. CDR3 coding DNA: TGCAGCGTTGAAAGAGGGACACCGAACACTGAAGCTTTCTTT. Translation gives CSVERGTPNTEAFF. The J gene is TRBJ1-1, the V gene TRBV29-1; TRBD1 might be the D (6 bases). The V end lost 2 bases, the J end lost 1 base, and 11 bases lay between the germline ends. The CDR3 contains 14 residues. Germline V gene lookup returns CDR1 SQVTM and CDR2 ANQGSEA.

Comment on this clone: One end of the junction fails to match germline, which may point to a read error. V is TRBV7-9 and J is TRBJ2-4, with 8 bases fitting TRBD1. This CDR3 region has 13 residues. Germline CDR1 reads SEHNR; CDR2 reads FQNEAQ (reference sequence). The CDR3 DNA is TGTGCCAGCAGCTTAGGACCGGGACAGGAGACCCACTTC. It codes for CASSLGPGQETHF.

The chain uses TRBV7-8 and TRBJ2-7; 7 bases are shared with TRBD1. Trimming cost V 5 bases and J 2 bases; bases outside gene matches: 9. The CDR3 has 15 residues. Germline assignment: CDR1 SGHVS and CDR2 FQNEAQ. The CDR3 DNA sequence: TGTGCCAGCAGCCTAAACAAGGGACAGACCTACGAGCAGTACTTC. This encodes CASSLNKGQTYEQYF. Filled out from reference TRBV7-8 and TRBJ2-7, the complete variable domain reads GAGVSQSPRYKVAKRGQDVALRCDPISGHVSLFWYQQALGQGPEFLTYFQNEAQLDKSGLPSDRFFAERPEGSVSTLKIQRTQQEDSAVYLCASSLNKGQTYEQYFGPGTRLTVT.

The genes are TRBV6-1 and TRBJ2-5; weak D call: TRBD1 (6 bases). V lost 4 bases and J lost 5, with 17 bases in between. The CDR3 contains 15 residues. In germline, CDR1 is MNHNS, CDR2 SASEGT. The CDR3 loop reads CASSGGQGIGETQYF. The DNA of the CDR3 is TGTGCCAGCAGTGGGGGGCAGGGTATAGGGGAGACCCAGTACTTC.

This chain links TRBV29-1 with TRBJ2-3; no firm D call. The V and J ends lost 0 bases and 0 bases respectively, with 10 bases between them. The germline CDR1 and CDR2 sequences are SQVTM and ANQGSEA. CDR3 length: 15 amino acids. The CDR3 DNA follows: TGCAGCGTTGAAGAATTAGCCCGAAGCACAGATACGCAGTATTTT. It translates to CSVEELARSTDTQYF.

J is TRBJ2-5 and V is TRBV13; TRBD2 matches 9 bases. V lost 5 bases to trimming and J lost 3 bases; unmatched junction nucleotides: 7. Germline V gene sequence: CDR1 PRHDT, CDR2 FYEKMQ (reference sequence). The CDR3 contains 15 residues. Here the CDR3 reads CASSMMRGGEETQYF. The CDR3 region has the DNA TGTGCCAGCAGCATGATGCGGGGGGGTGAAGAGACCCAGTACTTC.

The chain has TRBV7-8 and TRBJ1-2; D is unresolved. Trimming pared 2 bases from V and 5 bases from J, leaving 9 bases between. Looked up from germline, CDR1 is SGHVS and CDR2 is FQNEAQ. The CDR3 consists of 13 residues. The CDR3 nucleotides read TGTGCCAGCAGCTTAAATGCGGGGTATGGCTACACCTTC. Translating gives CASSLNAGYGYTF.

V gene TRBV14 combines with J gene TRBJ1-1; possibly TRBD1 for D (5 bases). CDR3 length: 11 residues. Per the germline V gene, CDR1 is SGHDN and CDR2 is FVKESK. With 3 bases removed from V and 10 bases from J, the gap between germline ends came to 9 bases. The CDR3 reads CASSQGRGAFF. CDR3 DNA sequence: TGTGCCAGCAGCCAGGGGCGGGGAGCTTTCTTT.

This clone counts as medium-sized. The chain employs TRBV6-1 and TRBJ1-4; 9 bases are shared with TRBD1. The CDR3 sequence is 14 residues long. J lost 7 bases, V lost 3 bases, and 3 bases had no gene match. CDR1 is MNHNS and CDR2 is SASEGT in the germline V gene. CDR3 loop: CASSEGQGFEKLFF. The CDR3 nucleotides are TGTGCCAGCAGTGAGGGACAGGGTTTTGAAAAACTGTTTTTT.

The J gene is TRBJ2-5, the V gene TRBV7-8, with TRBD2 as a possible D gene (5 bases). Germline values: CDR1 SGHVS, CDR2 FQNEAQ. V lost 10 bases to trimming and J lost 5 bases, with 11 bases between them. This CDR3 is 11 amino acids long. In DNA form, the CDR3 reads TGTGCCACCAGGACTGTGGAGACCCAGTACTTC. Translation gives CATRTVETQYF.

The rearrangement uses TRBV21-1 and TRBJ1-1. TRBV21-1 is listed as a pseudogene. The CDR3 loop spans 14 amino acids. Here the CDR3 DNA reads TGTGCCAGCAGCAAAGCGGGGGGGAACACTGAAGCTTTCTTT. Amino acids: CASSKAGGNTEAFF.

The V call is TRBV5-6, the J call TRBJ1-2; D not certain. Trimming took off 1 base at V and 5 bases at J, with 12 bases between the two ends. Per the germline V gene, CDR1 is SGHDT and CDR2 is YYEEEE. The CDR3 covers 14 residues. The CDR3 DNA sequence: TGTGCCAGCAGCTTGCAATCAGCGTTTTATGGCTACACCTTC. Its translation: CASSLQSAFYGYTF. Complete variable domain (other parts from reference TRBV5-6 and TRBJ1-2): DAGVTQSPTHLIKTRGQQVTLRCSPKSGHDTVSWYQQALGQGPQFIFQYYEEEERQRGNFPDRFSGHQFPNYSSELNVNALLLGDSALYLCASSLQSAFYGYTFGSGTRLTVV.

This sequence joins TRBV6-1 and TRBJ1-3; 9 positions match TRBD1. The CDR3 loop spans 17 amino acids. Germline V gene sequence: CDR1 MNHNS, CDR2 SASEGT. Germline trimming cut 4 bases from V and 1 base from J; bases unmatched to any gene: 8. In DNA form, the CDR3 reads TGTGCCAGCAGTGGAGGACAGGGGCGGTTATCTGGAAACACCATATATTTT. Encoded protein: CASSGGQGRLSGNTIYF.

J is TRBJ2-7 and V is TRBV6-1; tentatively, D is TRBD1 (6 bases). Per the germline V gene, CDR1 is MNHNS and CDR2 is SASEGT. V was trimmed by 6 bases and J by 7 bases, leaving 13 bases between them. The CDR3 spans 12 residues. The CDR3 here is CASSADRTEQYF. The CDR3 DNA sequence: TGTGCCAGCAGCGCTGACAGGACGGAGCAGTACTTC.

This chain uses TRBV9 with TRBJ2-5; 12 bases align to TRBD2. V was pared by 0 bases and J by 5 bases, with 2 bases of the junction left unmatched. The germline gives CDR1 SGDLS, CDR2 YYNGEE. The CDR3 covers 15 residues. CDR3 residues: CASSVGLAGVETQYF. CDR3 sequence (DNA): TGTGCCAGCAGCGTAGGACTAGCGGGGGTTGAGACCCAGTACTTC.

This chain joins TRBV25-1 and TRBJ1-6, with D perhaps TRBD1 (6 bases). Trimming removed 5 bases from V and 7 bases from J, with 15 bases in between. Germline V gene lookup returns CDR1 MGHDK and CDR2 SYGVNS. The CDR3 has 15 residues. In nucleotides, the CDR3 is TGTGCCAGCAGTTCACAGGGTAGGCGGAATTCACCCCTCCACTTT. It yields the protein CASSSQGRRNSPLHF.

This rearrangement joins TRBV27 to TRBJ2-7; TRBD1 matches 7 bases. This CDR3 is 15 amino acids long. CDR1 and CDR2 from the germline V gene are MNHEY and SMNVEV (reference sequence). V lost 4 bases and J lost 2; bases outside the gene matches: 8. CDR3 coding DNA: TGTGCCAGCAGTTCCCAGGGACAGCCGCCCTACGAGCAGTACTTC. Its translation is CASSSQGQPPYEQYF.

This sequence joins TRBV5-1 and TRBJ2-7, with 10 bases identical to TRBD1. V was pared by 1 base and J by 0 bases, with 7 bases of the junction left unmatched. The germline gives CDR1 SGHRS, CDR2 YFSETQ. The CDR3 length is 17 residues. For the CDR3, the DNA is TGCGCCAGCAGCTTGTGGCTCCGGACAGGGGGCTCCTACGAGCAGTACTTC. Translated, it gives CASSLWLRTGGSYEQYF.

The chain carries TRBV6-1 and TRBJ2-7, with 7 bases aligning to TRBD1. Germline CDR1 reads MNHNS; CDR2 reads SASEGT. CDR3 length: 14 amino acids. The V segment lost 5 bases and the J segment 0 bases; nucleotides outside the gene matches: 4. The CDR3, as DNA: TGTGCCAGCAGTTGGGACAGCCGCTCCTACGAGCAGTACTTC. Protein sequence: CASSWDSRSYEQYF.

The chain joins TRBV18 to TRBJ1-1, with D unclear. This CDR3 contains 15 residues. V lost 0 bases, J lost 0 bases, and 8 bases lay in between. Germline V gene data show CDR1 as KGHSH and CDR2 as LQKENI. The CDR3 sequence: CASSPPPGMNTEAFF. CDR3 nucleotide sequence: TGTGCCAGCTCACCACCGCCGGGAATGAACACTGAAGCTTTCTTT.

The chain recombines TRBV7-9 with TRBJ2-7; tentatively, D is TRBD1 (6 bases). CDR1 is SEHNR and CDR2 is FQNEAQ in the germline V gene (reference sequence). Trimming shortened V by 5 bases and J by 4 bases, and 18 bases separated the two germline ends. The CDR3 loop spans 15 amino acids. CDR3 coding DNA: TGTGCCAGCAGCAACGCCAACAGGGAAGGGTACGAGCAGTACTTC. Amino acid sequence: CASSNANREGYEQYF.

V and J are TRBV7-6 and TRBJ1-5; no clear D gene. The length of the CDR3 is 13 residues. V lost 7 bases and J 4 bases, leaving 11 bases between the germline ends. Per germline, CDR1 SGHVS and CDR2 FNYEAQ. CDR3 bases: TGTGCCAGCACCCTGGGAGGAAATCAGCCCCAGCATTTT. This encodes CASTLGGNQPQHF.

The chain links TRBV4-1 to TRBJ2-3; 11 bases are a match to TRBD2. The CDR3 spans 16 residues. Germline assignment: CDR1 MGHRA and CDR2 YSYEKL. Trimming at V came to 0 bases and at J to 11 bases, leaving 10 bases not matched to a gene. CDR3 DNA: TGCGCCAGCAGCCAAGACGCTAGCGGGGGGCCTCAGATGCAGTATTTT. This encodes CASSQDASGGPQMQYF.

The chain uses TRBV27 and TRBJ2-3, with a possible D match to TRBD2 (5 bases). The CDR3 covers 16 residues. V was cut by 4 bases and J by 1 base, with 15 bases left in between. Germline values: CDR1 MNHEY, CDR2 SMNVEV (reference sequence). This CDR3 reads CASSSNYLGGTDTQYF. The CDR3 DNA follows: TGTGCCAGCAGTTCCAACTACCTGGGAGGCACAGATACGCAGTATTTT.

The V and J genes are TRBV11-2 and TRBJ1-2, with D possibly TRBD1 on 5 matching bases. This CDR3 is built from 14 residues. Trimming pared 1 base from V and 2 bases from J, leaving 8 bases between. Germline V gives CDR1 SGHAT, CDR2 FQNNGV. CDR3: CASSLGGENYGYTF. In DNA, the CDR3 is TGTGCCAGCAGCTTAGGGGGGGAAAACTATGGCTACACCTTC.

The chain links TRBV6-5 to TRBJ1-2, with 9 bases lining up with TRBD1. The CDR3 length is 13 residues. The V segment lost 5 bases and the J segment 8 bases; nucleotides outside the gene matches: 6. The V gene's germline CDR1 is MNHEY and CDR2 SVGAGI. CDR3 in amino acids: CASSTGTGMGYTF. As DNA, the CDR3 is TGTGCCAGCAGTACCGGGACAGGGATGGGCTACACCTTC.